Listed below are T cell receptor beta chains from one sample, sequenced in a study of metastatic and nonmetastatic thyroid tumors. Using MiXCR, TCRdb reanalyzed the PCR reads. The table has about 24,000 clones, around 20% seen once. Specimen: blood. These receptors were taken from a male donor with papillary thyroid cancer or a benign thyroid nodule (not recorded which). Some clones in this sample may be carry-over from other donors' samples. CDR3s include the opening cysteine and the closing phenylalanine or tryptophan. A D gene is named only where the DNA matches it firmly. A row's size may be missing; if present it is once, few, many or a size class.

>.|TRBV15|TRBJ2-5|few
CATSPPRQFAQETQYF
TGTGCCACCAGCCCCCCCAGACAGTTTGCCCAAGAGACCCAGTACTTC
>TRBD1|TRBV5-1|TRBJ2-2|.
CASSKDRARSGELFF
TGCGCCAGCAGTAAGGACAGGGCCAGGTCCGGGGAGCTGTTTTTT
>TRBD1|TRBV12-3/TRBV12-4|TRBJ2-7|medium-sized
CASRRTGIHEQYF
TGTGCCAGCAGAAGGACAGGGATCCACGAGCAGTACTTC
>TRBD1|TRBV20-1|TRBJ2-7|.
CSLAGRGSYEQYF
TGCAGCCTCGCGGGCAGGGGGTCATACGAGCAGTACTTC
>TRBD1|TRBV29-1|TRBJ1-2|many
CSVKPNRGLYGYTF
TGCAGCGTCAAACCTAACAGGGGGCTCTATGGCTACACCTTC
>TRBD1|TRBV5-4|TRBJ2-5|many
CASSRTRGETQYF
TGTGCCAGCAGCAGGACCAGGGGGGAGACCCAGTACTTC
>TRBD2|TRBV7-2|TRBJ2-3|many
CASSGLAGLTDTQYF
TGTGCCAGCAGCGGACTAGCGGGCTTGACAGATACGCAGTATTTT
>.|TRBV6-1|TRBJ1-2|.
CASRGGGYGYTF
TGTGCCAGCAGGGGGGGGGGATATGGCTACACCTTC
>TRBD2|TRBV12-3/TRBV12-4|TRBJ2-7|few
CASSGSSGGGRAYAEQYF
TGTGCCAGCAGCGGCTCGTCCGGGGGCGGGAGGGCCTATGCCGAGCAGTACTTC
>.|TRBV7-7|TRBJ2-3|.
CASSLWHSVNTKYF
TGTGCTAGCAGCTTATGGCATAGCGTGAATACGAAGTATTTT
>.|TRBV4-1|TRBJ1-6|many
CASSQDLQQYNSPLHF
TGCGCCAGCAGCCAAGATTTACAGCAGTATAATTCACCCCTCCACTTT
>TRBD1|TRBV27|TRBJ2-7|.
CASSSGTAFYEQYF
TGTGCCAGCAGCTCCGGGACAGCGTTTTACGAGCAGTACTTC
>.|TRBV6-2/TRBV6-3|TRBJ2-7|medium-sized
CASRHDRLLYEQYF
TGTGCCAGCAGACATGACAGACTTCTCTACGAGCAGTACTTC
>TRBD1|TRBV12-3/TRBV12-4|TRBJ1-5|many
CASSLGTGGSQPQHF
TGTGCCAGCAGTTTAGGTACAGGGGGCAGTCAGCCCCAGCATTTT
>.|TRBV19|TRBJ2-1|.
CASSIARYNEQFF
TGTGCCAGTAGTATAGCCCGCTACAATGAGCAGTTCTTC
>.|TRBV19|TRBJ2-3|medium-sized
CASTGIGDTQYF
TGTGCCAGTACTGGCATCGGGGATACGCAGTATTTT
>TRBD1|TRBV7-6|TRBJ1-1|.
CASSFGQGVTEAFF
TGTGCCAGCAGCTTCGGACAGGGGGTAACTGAAGCTTTCTTT
>.|TRBV19|TRBJ2-7|many
CASSITGRDDEQYF
TGTGCCAGTAGTATAACAGGGAGAGACGACGAGCAGTACTTC
>TRBD2|TRBV5-1|TRBJ2-5|many
CASSSGLAGGEETQYF
TGCGCCAGCAGCTCCGGACTAGCGGGAGGCGAAGAGACCCAGTACTTC
>.|TRBV6-1|TRBJ1-6|.
CASRQGGANSPLHF
TGTGCCAGTAGACAAGGGGGGGCAAATTCACCCCTCCACTTT
>TRBD2|TRBV30|TRBJ2-7|.
CAWRASGTSYEQYF
TGTGCCTGGAGAGCGAGCGGGACCTCCTACGAGCAGTACTTC
>.|TRBV4-2|TRBJ1-3|many
CASSQEGSNTIYF
TGTGCCAGCAGCCAAGAGGGGAGTAACACCATATATTTT
>.|TRBV19|TRBJ1-5|few
CASAQDGGNQPQHF
TGTGCCAGTGCCCAGGACGGAGGCAATCAGCCCCAGCATTTT
>TRBD2|TRBV6-1|TRBJ2-7|medium-sized
CASRITSGSSREQYF
TGTGCCAGCCGTATTACTAGCGGGAGTTCCCGCGAGCAGTACTTC
>TRBD2|TRBV6-1|TRBJ2-7|few
CASSDGTSGRRRSYEQYF
TGTGCCAGCAGTGACGGGACTAGCGGGAGAAGGCGGTCCTACGAGCAGTACTTC
>.|TRBV6-5|TRBJ2-3|few
CASSYRGADTQYF
TGTGCCAGCAGTTACCGGGGGGCTGATACGCAGTATTTT
>.|TRBV20-1|TRBJ1-4|.
CSARAEEGFGEKLFF
TGCAGTGCTAGAGCGGAGGAAGGGTTCGGTGAAAAACTGTTTTTT
>.|TRBV6-1|TRBJ2-7|medium-sized
CATRGRHSYSSYEQYF
TGTGCTACCAGGGGCCGGCACTCGTATAGCTCCTACGAGCAGTACTTC
>.|TRBV2|TRBJ2-2|.
CASKRTTHTGELFF
TGTGCCAGCAAGCGGACTACCCACACCGGGGAGCTGTTTTTT
>.|TRBV20-1|TRBJ1-2|.
CSARGGNYGYTF
TGCAGTGCTAGGGGGGGGAACTATGGCTACACCTTC
>TRBD1|TRBV20-1|TRBJ2-7|.
CSARDRVDYEQYF
TGCAGTGCGCGGGACAGGGTGGACTACGAGCAGTACTTC
>.|TRBV6-1|TRBJ2-3|medium-sized
CASSSGGGSADTQYF
TGTGCCAGCAGCTCAGGGGGGGGATCCGCAGATACGCAGTATTTT
>.|TRBV14|TRBJ2-5|.
CASSQDRSRETQYF
TGTGCCAGCAGCCAAGATCGGAGCAGGGAGACCCAGTACTTC
>.|TRBV15|TRBJ2-3|.
CATSMWVDTQYF
TGTGCCACCAGCATGTGGGTGGATACGCAGTATTTT
>.|TRBV5-1|TRBJ1-3|many
CASSFTASGNTIYF
TGCGCCAGCAGCTTTACAGCCTCTGGAAACACCATATATTTT
>.|TRBV10-3|TRBJ1-3|few
CAISEPRSGNTIYF
TGTGCCATCAGTGAGCCCCGCTCTGGAAACACCATATATTTT
>.|TRBV29-1|TRBJ2-3|many
CSVGGRDF
TGCAGCGTTGGGGGTCGGGATTTT
>.|TRBV6-1|TRBJ2-5|.
CASSGTPIGETQYF
TGTGCCAGCTCCGGGACACCCATCGGGGAGACCCAGTACTTC
>.|TRBV29-1|TRBJ1-2|many
CSVLGGHAANYGYTF
TGCAGCGTTTTGGGTGGACACGCTGCCAACTATGGCTACACCTTC
>.|TRBV20-1|TRBJ2-4|few
CSARGLPGAKNIQYF
TGCAGTGCTAGAGGTCTTCCGGGAGCCAAAAACATTCAGTACTTC
>.|TRBV12-3/TRBV12-4|TRBJ2-5|once
CASSFTGGMETQYF
TGTGCCAGCAGTTTTACTGGGGGTATGGAGACCCAGTACTTC
>TRBD2|TRBV25-1|TRBJ2-7|many
CASSGIAGEQYF
TGTGCCAGCAGTGGAATAGCGGGGGAGCAGTACTTC
>.|TRBV10-2|TRBJ2-1|medium-sized
CASSDATYNEQFF
TGCGCCAGCAGTGACGCGACCTACAATGAGCAGTTCTTC
>.|TRBV6-1|TRBJ1-5|few
CGGDHANQPQHF
TGTGGGGGGGATCATGCTAATCAGCCCCAGCATTTT
>.|TRBV5-4|TRBJ2-3|many
CASSLAYSSDTQYF
TGTGCCAGCAGCTTGGCCTACAGCTCCGATACGCAGTATTTT
>TRBD1|TRBV20-1|TRBJ1-2|.
CSAREAWDSQNVSGYTF
TGCAGTGCTAGAGAGGCGTGGGACAGTCAAAATGTCTCGGGCTACACCTTC
>TRBD2|TRBV2|TRBJ2-1|many
CASSGTSGRAPSKFF
TGTGCCAGCAGCGGGACTAGCGGGAGGGCCCCCTCTAAGTTCTTC
>TRBD1|TRBV6-1|TRBJ1-2|medium-sized
CASSPQGVDYGYTF
TGTGCCAGCAGTCCCCAGGGGGTTGACTATGGCTACACCTTC
>.|TRBV25-1|TRBJ1-1|many
CASSRAGLNTEAFF
TGTGCCAGCAGTCGAGCAGGGCTAAACACTGAAGCTTTCTTT
>.|TRBV5-1|TRBJ2-1|.
CASSLRPAGSYNEQFF
TGCGCCAGCAGCTTGCGTCCAGCGGGCTCCTACAATGAGCAGTTCTTC
>TRBD1|TRBV6-1|TRBJ2-1|.
CASIGQVADEQFF
TGTGCCAGCATTGGACAGGTTGCCGATGAGCAGTTCTTC
>.|TRBV7-6|TRBJ1-2|once
CASSLDDLGGNYGYTF
TGTGCCAGCAGCTTAGACGACCTTGGGGGGAACTATGGCTACACCTTC
>TRBD2|TRBV7-9|TRBJ2-1|many
CASSSGLAGVVEQFF
TGTGCCAGCAGCTCGGGACTAGCGGGAGTCGTTGAGCAGTTCTTC
>TRBD1|TRBV9|TRBJ2-1|.
CASSIGPGGTGQFF
TGTGCCAGCAGCATAGGCCCAGGGGGCACTGGGCAGTTCTTC
>TRBD1|TRBV30|TRBJ1-1|many
CAWSRNRGLNTEAFF
TGTGCCTGGAGTCGCAACAGGGGCCTGAACACTGAAGCTTTCTTT
>TRBD2|TRBV5-1|TRBJ2-7|many
CASSPGTSGIYEQYF
TGCGCCAGCAGCCCCGGGACTAGCGGGATATACGAGCAGTACTTC
>.|TRBV3-1|TRBJ2-1|many
CASSQARGDEQFF
TGTGCCAGCAGCCAGGCCCGCGGGGATGAGCAGTTCTTC